This TCR beta chain was obtained from a study of cytomegalovirus exposure and HLA in healthy donors. Whole-study results and caveats: It has been reported that TCR beta sequences accurately predicted the HLA-A and HLA-B alleles of most subjects.

This clone has only a few counts. The antigen is not known. With 60 Vbeta and 13 Jbeta primers, the PCR was carried out. Sequencing used immunoSEQ multiplex PCR; TCRdb keeps in-frame clones, though not all of them. Of about 110,000 clones in the sample, approximately 12% were seen once. Germline-derived CDR1 and CDR2 are SGHDN and FVKESK. CDR3 length equals 12 residues. The trim removed 3 bases at V and 6 bases at J, leaving 1 base unmatched. The rearrangement links TRBV14 to TRBJ2-7; 8 nucleotides match TRBD1. The specimen sequenced was PBMCs. The receptor comes from a middle-aged man in good health and CMV-seropositive. CDR3 sequence (DNA): TGTGCCAGCAGCCAGGACAGGGTCGAGCAGTACTTC. Amino acids: CASSQDRVEQYF. The whole variable domain, filled in from reference TRBV14 and TRBJ2-7, reads EAGVTQFPSHSVIEKGQTVTLRCDPISGHDNLYWYRRVMGKEIKFLLHFVKESKQDESGMPNNRFLAERTGGTYSTLKVQPAELEDSGVYFCASSQDRVEQYFGPGTRLTVT.